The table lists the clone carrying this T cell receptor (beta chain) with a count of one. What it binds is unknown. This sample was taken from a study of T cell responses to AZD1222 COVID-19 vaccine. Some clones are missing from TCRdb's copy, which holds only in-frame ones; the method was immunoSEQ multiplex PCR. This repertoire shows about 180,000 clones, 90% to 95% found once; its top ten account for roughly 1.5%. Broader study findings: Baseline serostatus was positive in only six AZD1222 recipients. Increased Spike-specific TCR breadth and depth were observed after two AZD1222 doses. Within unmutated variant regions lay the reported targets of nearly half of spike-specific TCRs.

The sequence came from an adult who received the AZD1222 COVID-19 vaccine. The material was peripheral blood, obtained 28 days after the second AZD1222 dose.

CDR3 amino acids: CASSFSLGISVREQYF. The CDR3 DNA follows: TGTGCCAGCAGCTTCTCATTGGGGATATCTGTACGGGAGCAGTACTTC. The chain links TRBV5-8 to TRBJ2-7; D not resolved. The CDR3 has 16 amino acids. Trimming cost V 2 bases and J 7 bases, with 22 bases left between them. The germline V gene has CDR1 SGHTS and CDR2 YDEGEE. Using reference TRBV5-8 and TRBJ2-7 for the parts outside the CDR3, the full variable domain is EAGVTQSPTHLIKTRGQQATLRCSPISGHTSVYWYQQALGLGLQFLLWYDEGEERNRGNFPPRFSGRQFPNYSSELNVNALELEDSALYLCASSFSLGISVREQYFGPGTRLTVT.